This entry concerns a single T cell receptor beta chain. The antigen is undetermined. The data were taken from a study of siplizumab effects on memory and regulatory T cells. Study-level findings and limits: Naive versus memory phenotype went unassigned for roughly 80-96% of proliferating CD4+ or CD8+ clones. For siplizumab cultures, the suppressive function of their proliferating Tregs was not confirmed. Apparently more diverse than memory cells, naive T cells also seemed major alloresponse contributors.

Germline V gene data show CDR1 as LGHNA and CDR2 as YNFKEQ. V gave up 0 bases and J gave up 3 bases, with 6 bases separating them. The CDR3 consists of 13 residues. Measured with immunoSEQ multiplex PCR; TCRdb has only the in-frame clones, and not every one. The sample contains some 100,000 clones, roughly 96% of which appear only once. Sequenced unstimulated subsets in three donor pairs: CD4+ naive, CD4+ memory, CD8+ naive, CD8+ effector memory, CD8+ TEMRA. The specimen was naive CD4+ T cells sorted from blood. The TCR originated in a human donor in good health. V gene TRBV4-2 combines with J gene TRBJ2-7; D is possibly TRBD1 (6 bases). Here the CDR3 reads CASSQDRGYEQYF. The DNA of the CDR3 is TGTGCCAGCAGCCAAGACAGGGGCTACGAGCAGTACTTC.